This is a list of T cell receptor beta chains from one sample in a study of T cells in Graves' hyperthyroidism and ophthalmopathy. TCRdb reprocessed the multiplex PCR reads via MiXCR and lists one record per CDR3 protein. The sample lists over 650,000 distinct CDR3 sequences; about 45% were seen once. Sequencing was done on a sample of peripheral blood or thyroid tissue (not recorded which). The origin of the receptors is an adult man with Graves' disease, either hyperthyroidism or ophthalmopathy (not recorded which). The CDR3 runs from the conserved cysteine through the conserved F or W. A D gene is named only where the DNA matches it firmly. Only some rows state a clone size, as once, few, many or a class for expanded clones.

v_gene,d_gene,abundance,j_gene,len,CDR3nt,CDR3aa
TRBV29-1,TRBD1,.,TRBJ1-2,10,TGCAGTTCGGACAGGCAAGGCTACACCTTC,CSSDRQGYTF
TRBV2,.,.,TRBJ1-1,14,TGTGCCAGCCGGGATCCGGGGATGAACACTGAAGCTTTCTTT,CASRDPGMNTEAFF
TRBV6-5,TRBD1,.,TRBJ2-7,13,TGTGCCAGCAGCCAGATCCTTCAGGGGGCAGAAGACTTC,CASSQILQGAEDF
TRBV10-2,TRBD1,.,TRBJ1-1,14,TGTGCCAGCAGTCCCGACAGGGGGTCCCCTGAAGCTTTCTTT,CASSPDRGSPEAFF
TRBV6-5,.,few,TRBJ1-2,12,TGTGCCAGCAATTGGGGAAACTATGGCTACACCTTC,CASNWGNYGYTF
TRBV7-9,.,many,TRBJ1-2,17,TGTGCCAGCAGCCCCGGGACAAGGCCCCCTTCCGACTATGGCTACACCTTC,CASSPGTRPPSDYGYTF
TRBV20-1,TRBD1,.,TRBJ1-5,16,TGCAGTGCTTATCAACTGACAGGGTCGAGGAGTCAGCCCCAGCATTTT,CSAYQLTGSRSQPQHF
TRBV5-4,TRBD1,.,TRBJ1-4,17,TGTGCCAGCAGCCCAAACTACTCCGGGACAGGGGCCGAAAAACTGTTTTTT,CASSPNYSGTGAEKLFF
TRBV10-3,TRBD2,few,TRBJ2-5,18,TGTGCCATCAGTCCGGGACGAGGGGGACTAGGGGTGCAAGAGACCCAGTACTTC,CAISPGRGGLGVQETQYF
TRBV5-1,.,.,TRBJ1-2,15,TGCGCCAGCAGCTCCGACGGTACGTTTAACTATGGCTACACCTTC,CASSSDGTFNYGYTF
TRBV7-8,.,.,TRBJ2-7,14,TGTGCCAGCAGCTTATTTCAGGGATCGGGTGAGCAGTACTTC,CASSLFQGSGEQYF
TRBV5-1,.,.,TRBJ2-5,15,TGTGCCAGCAGCTCCCCGGGGGAGACAGAAGAGACCCAGTACTTC,CASSSPGETEETQYF
TRBV6-1,TRBD2,few,TRBJ2-5,15,TGTGCCAGCAGTCGGACTAGCGGGTTAGGGGAGACCCAGTACTTC,CASSRTSGLGETQYF
TRBV14,.,few,TRBJ1-6,14,TGTGCCAGCAGCCAAGATCAAATATATTCACCCCTCCACTTT,CASSQDQIYSPLHF
TRBV6-5,.,.,TRBJ1-1,13,TGTGCCAGCAGTTACCAATGGGACACTGAAGCTTTCTTT,CASSYQWDTEAFF
TRBV5-4,.,.,TRBJ1-6,16,TGTGCCAGCAGCCCTCCTCAGGGCTCCTATAATTCACCCCTCCACTTT,CASSPPQGSYNSPLHF
TRBV4-2,.,.,TRBJ1-4,14,TGTGCCAGCAGCCAAGGGCGGGGAGGAGAAAAACTGTTTTTT,CASSQGRGGEKLFF
TRBV24-1,TRBD2,many,TRBJ2-5,14,TGTGCCACCAGTGGCGCTAGCGGCCAAGAGACCCAGTACTTC,CATSGASGQETQYF
TRBV29-1,.,.,TRBJ2-3,16,TGCAGCGTAACTGATTGGTTTGCAGGGGCCACAGATACGCAGTATTTT,CSVTDWFAGATDTQYF
TRBV9,.,many,TRBJ2-2,15,TGTGCCAGCAGCGGACCCCTGGGGAACACCGGGGAGCTGTTTTTT,CASSGPLGNTGELFF
TRBV7-2,TRBD1,.,TRBJ1-4,16,TGTGCCAGCAGCCAAGAATGGACAGGGGGCGCGAAAAAACTGTTTTTT,CASSQEWTGGAKKLFF
TRBV5-1,TRBD1,.,TRBJ2-5,17,TGCGCCAGCAGCTTAGGACAGGGGGCGGCGGGACAAGAGACCCAGTACTTC,CASSLGQGAAGQETQYF
TRBV6-6,TRBD1,few,TRBJ1-2,12,TGTGCCAGCAGGATTACAGGGGTAGGCTACACCTTC,CASRITGVGYTF
TRBV20-1,TRBD1,once,TRBJ1-5,17,TGCAGTGCTAGAGATCCGAGGACAGGGGCGAAGGATCAGCCCCAGCATTTT,CSARDPRTGAKDQPQHF
TRBV29-1,TRBD1,many,TRBJ1-2,13,TGCAGCGTGGGGGACAGGGAGAAATCTGGCTACACCTTC,CSVGDREKSGYTF
TRBV7-3,TRBD1,few,TRBJ1-1,15,TGTGCCAGCAGCCAAATGGGACAGCCAAGACTAGAAGCTTTCTTT,CASSQMGQPRLEAFF
TRBV19,.,many,TRBJ1-5,14,TGTGCCAGTAGTATCCGGGGGCTCAATCAGCCCCAGCATTTT,CASSIRGLNQPQHF
TRBV6-1,.,.,TRBJ1-5,13,TGTGCCAGCAAAGACAGAGATAATCAGCCCCAGCATTTT,CASKDRDNQPQHF
TRBV2,TRBD1,.,TRBJ1-5,14,TGTGCCAGCGACCCGGGACAGGGGTCTCAGCCCCAGCATTTT,CASDPGQGSQPQHF
TRBV20-1,TRBD1,.,TRBJ1-1,14,TGCAGTGCTAGAGGAGGGACAGGGGTGACTGAAGCTTTCTTT,CSARGGTGVTEAFF
TRBV12-3/TRBV12-4,.,.,TRBJ1-2,12,TGTGCCAGCAGTTCAACCACGGATGGCTACACCTTC,CASSSTTDGYTF